This passage covers 21 T cell receptor beta chains from one sample sequenced in a study of PD-L1 blockade in urothelial cancer. Assay: immunoSEQ multiplex PCR; the TCRdb copy retains only in-frame clones and omits some. The repertoire holds about 87,000 clones, with roughly 89% as singletons. Described time point: pretreatment peripheral blood. Source: PBMCs, taken around atezolizumab (anti-PD-L1) treatment. Receptor source: a man aged 55-75 years with urothelial cancer.

In this sample, this clone turned up a few times. The V and J genes are TRBV9 and TRBJ2-2; 7 positions match TRBD1. V lost 0 bases to trimming and J lost 4 bases; unmatched junction nucleotides: 9. Looked up from germline, CDR1 is SGDLS and CDR2 is YYNGEE. The CDR3 is 17 residues long. Here the CDR3 reads CASSVGIGGSGTGELFF. CDR3 bases: TGTGCCAGCAGCGTAGGCATAGGGGGCTCGGGCACCGGGGAGCTGTTTTTT.

The V gene is TRBV9, the J gene TRBJ2-2, with 7 nucleotides matching TRBD2. Unmatched junction bases numbered 9, after V lost 3 bases and J lost 4 bases. The CDR3 covers 16 residues. Germline loops: CDR1 SGDLS, CDR2 YYNGEE. CDR3: CASSGGGTFFTGELFF. The CDR3 DNA sequence: TGTGCCAGCAGCGGGGGGGGGACTTTTTTCACCGGGGAGCTGTTTTTT. Full variable domain (remainder filled in from reference TRBV9 and TRBJ2-2): DSGVTQTPKHLITATGQRVTLRCSPRSGDLSVYWYQQSLDQGLQFLIQYYNGEERAKGNILERFSAQQFPDLHSELNLSSLELGDSALYFCASSGGGTFFTGELFFGEGSRLTVL.

The chain carries TRBV5-8 and TRBJ2-3; D unclear. The V and J ends lost 4 bases and 4 bases respectively, with 10 bases between them. This CDR3 region has 13 residues. CDR1 is SGHTS, CDR2 YDEGEE, per germline. The CDR3 DNA reads TGTGCCAGCAGCCGCGGCCCATCAGATACGCAGTATTTT. Its protein is CASSRGPSDTQYF.

Only one count was recorded for this clone. This chain joins TRBV6-6 and TRBJ1-1; D may be TRBD1 (5 bases). Trimming removed 6 bases at V and 5 bases at J, with 16 bases between. This CDR3 is 14 amino acids long. Germline loops: CDR1 MNHNY, CDR2 SVGAGI (reference sequence). The CDR3 loop is CASSRLGAWTEAFF. The CDR3 DNA reads TGTGCCAGCAGCCGTTTAGGGGCTTGGACTGAAGCTTTCTTT.

The J gene is TRBJ2-1, the V gene TRBV4-3; 11 nucleotides line up with TRBD2. CDR3 length: 15 residues. Germline V gene sequence: CDR1 LGHNA, CDR2 YSLEER. J lost 8 bases, V lost 0 bases, and 3 bases had no gene match. CDR3 protein: CASSQEVAGGYEQFF. CDR3 nucleotides: TGCGCCAGCAGCCAAGAGGTAGCGGGAGGGTATGAGCAGTTCTTC.

The J gene is TRBJ1-3, the V gene TRBV27; TRBD1 agrees at 7 bases. The germline V gene has CDR1 MNHEY and CDR2 SMNVEV (reference sequence). The ends lost 5 bases at V and 1 base at J; junction bases unmatched: 8. CDR3 length: 16 amino acids. The CDR3 loop is CASSPNVRGSGNTIYF. For the CDR3, the DNA is TGTGCCAGCAGTCCGAACGTCAGGGGGTCTGGAAACACCATATATTTT.

V gene TRBV6-1 combines with J gene TRBJ1-2; 7 nucleotides match TRBD1. V dropped 3 bases and J dropped 0; count of bases not matched to a gene: 4. Per the germline V gene, CDR1 is MNHNS and CDR2 is SASEGT. This CDR3 has 15 amino acids. CDR3 sequence (DNA): TGTGCCAGCAGTGATGCCACAGGGGCTAACTATGGCTACACCTTC. This sequence encodes CASSDATGANYGYTF.

This clone appeared a few times. V and J are TRBV11-2 and TRBJ1-1, with TRBD1 matching 7 bases. CDR1 and CDR2 (germline): SGHAT, FQNNGV. V lost 8 bases to trimming and J lost 6 bases; unmatched junction nucleotides: 0. The CDR3 extends over 10 amino acids. The DNA for the CDR3 is TGTGCCAGCCAGGGGGCTGAAGCTTTCTTT. It translates to CASQGAEAFF.

This clone turned up a few times. The J gene is TRBJ1-4, the V gene TRBV9, with TRBD1 identical over 12 bases. The CDR3 spans 17 residues. Germline V gives CDR1 SGDLS, CDR2 YYNGEE. J was trimmed by 2 bases and V by 2 bases; bases with no gene match: 4. CDR3 nucleotides: TGTGCCAGCAGCGTGGGACAGGGGGCTCCTACTAATGAAAAACTGTTTTTT. It is translated as CASSVGQGAPTNEKLFF.

This chain's CDR3 is CASSPDSPNQPQHF. DNA of the CDR3: TGTGCCAGCAGCCCCGACAGTCCTAATCAGCCCCAGCATTTT. The chain is built from TRBV6-5 and TRBJ1-5, with D perhaps TRBD1 (5 bases). CDR3 length: 14 residues. With 6 bases removed from V and 4 bases from J, the gap between germline ends came to 13 bases. Germline CDR1 is MNHEY and CDR2 is SVGAGI.

The rearrangement links TRBV5-4 to TRBJ2-5; TRBD2 matches at 9 bases. With 0 bases clipped from V and 2 bases from J, the junction kept 5 bases outside the gene matches. The CDR3 has 16 amino acids. Germline CDR1 SGHNT, CDR2 YYREEE (reference sequence). CDR3 coding DNA: TGTGCCAGCAGCTTGGCCGCGGGGGGGTGGCAAGAGACCCAGTACTTC. This codes for CASSLAAGGWQETQYF.

The chain carries TRBV28 and TRBJ2-7; D uncertain. The CDR3 spans 11 residues. The germline gives CDR1 MDHEN, CDR2 SYDVKM. With 4 bases removed from V and 6 bases from J, the gap between germline ends came to 7 bases. The CDR3 DNA follows: TGTGCCAGCAGTTCCCCCCGCGAGCAGTACTTC. Its translation is CASSSPREQYF. Filled out from reference TRBV28 and TRBJ2-7, the complete variable domain reads DVKVTQSSRYLVKRTGEKVFLECVQDMDHENMFWYRQDPGLGLRLIYFSYDVKMKEKGDIPEGYSVSREKKERFSLILESASTNQTSMYLCASSSPREQYFGPGTRLTVT.

The gene calls are TRBV7-2 and TRBJ2-7; 11 bases map to TRBD1. Germline V gene data show CDR1 as SGHTA and CDR2 as FQGNSA. The CDR3 contains 16 residues. V gave up 3 bases and J gave up 6 bases; unmatched junction bases: 10. As DNA, the CDR3 is TGTGCCAGCAGCTTCGACAAGGACAGGGGGCAGGTCGAGCAGTACTTC. As protein: CASSFDKDRGQVEQYF.

The chain employs TRBV19 and TRBJ2-2, with 10 bases aligning to TRBD1. The CDR3 consists of 15 residues. Germline CDR1 LNHDA, CDR2 SQIVND (reference sequence). V trimming: 6 bases; J trimming: 4 bases; junction bases outside the gene matches: 5. For the CDR3, the DNA is TGTGCCAGTAGCCCGGGACAGGGGAGCACCGGGGAGCTGTTTTTT. This translates into CASSPGQGSTGELFF.

The chain links TRBV6-5 to TRBJ1-1; D remains ambiguous. In germline, CDR1 is MNHEY, CDR2 SVGAGI. V lost 6 bases to trimming and J lost 2 bases, with 7 bases between them. The CDR3 is made up of 12 amino acids. The CDR3 loop reads CASSRVNTEAFF. The CDR3 nucleotides are TGTGCCAGCAGCCGAGTCAACACTGAAGCTTTCTTT.

V is TRBV29-1 and J is TRBJ1-2; TRBD1 agrees at 7 bases. The CDR3 totals 12 residues. Germline V gene sequence: CDR1 SQVTM, CDR2 ANQGSEA. The trim removed 7 bases at V and 6 bases at J, leaving 8 bases unmatched. CDR3 DNA: TGCAGCGACCTCGACAGGGCCCATGGCTACACCTTC. It encodes CSDLDRAHGYTF. Combining the CDR3 with reference TRBV29-1 and TRBJ1-2 gives the whole variable domain SAVISQKPSRDICQRGTSLTIQCQVDSQVTMMFWYRQQPGQSLTLIATANQGSEATYESGFVIDKFPISRPNLTFSTLTVSNMSPEDSSIYLCSDLDRAHGYTFGSGTRLTVV.

The chain combines TRBV9 with TRBJ2-3; a weak D match, TRBD1 (7 bases). The V end lost 4 bases, the J end lost 4 bases, and 19 bases lay between the germline ends. This CDR3 region has 16 residues. Germline CDR1 reads SGDLS; CDR2 reads YYNGEE. The CDR3 sequence is CASSPPAGGYADTQYF. The CDR3 DNA follows: TGTGCCAGCAGCCCCCCGGCAGGGGGGTACGCAGATACGCAGTATTTT.

The CDR3 DNA follows: TGTGCCAGCAGCTCCTCCGGGACAAGGACCGGGGAGCTGTTTTTT. Encoded protein: CASSSSGTRTGELFF. The chain is built from TRBV7-2 and TRBJ2-2, with D possibly being TRBD1 (6 bases). V was shortened by 4 bases and J by 5 bases, with 14 bases between the two germline ends. Germline V gene lookup returns CDR1 SGHTA and CDR2 FQGNSA. This CDR3 is built from 15 residues.

The V gene is TRBV5-1, the J gene TRBJ2-3, with 8 bases aligning to TRBD2. CDR1 and CDR2 (germline): SGHRS, YFSETQ. This CDR3 is built from 13 residues. V was pared by 0 bases and J by 6 bases, with 0 bases of the junction left unmatched. CDR3 sequence (DNA): TGCGCCAGCAGCTTGGGACTAGCGGATACGCAGTATTTT. This encodes CASSLGLADTQYF.

CDR3 protein: CATSRDQMNTEAFF. CDR3 nucleotide sequence: TGTGCCACCAGCAGAGATCAGATGAACACTGAAGCTTTCTTT. The chain has TRBV15 and TRBJ1-1; no definite D call. Trimming removed 0 bases at V and 0 bases at J, with 5 bases between. Germline values: CDR1 LNHNV, CDR2 YYDKDF (reference sequence). This CDR3 region has 14 residues.

V and J are TRBV19 and TRBJ2-1, with 9 bases aligning to TRBD1. The CDR3 is 15 residues long. V shed 5 bases and J 3 bases; nucleotides not matched to a gene: 5. Germline V gene sequence: CDR1 LNHDA, CDR2 SQIVND (reference sequence). The CDR3 DNA sequence: TGTGCCAGTAGTCCCGGGACAGGGATCTACAATGAGCAGTTCTTC. Translation: CASSPGTGIYNEQFF.